This entry lists 5 T cell receptor beta chains sequenced from one sample in a study of T cell responses to AZD1222 COVID-19 vaccine. Data came from immunoSEQ multiplex PCR; TCRdb stores just in-frame clones and leaves some out. The sample consists of under 75,000 clones, around 85% of them appearing once. This specimen consisted of peripheral blood, obtained on day 0 of AZD1222 vaccination. Receptors were obtained from an adult in good health.

V and J are TRBV6-5 and TRBJ1-3, with a weak D call TRBD1 (5 bases). This CDR3 is built from 15 residues. The ends were cut back, 2 bases at V and 0 bases at J, with 8 bases in the middle. Germline CDR1 MNHEY, CDR2 SVGAGI. The CDR3 bases are TGTGCCAGCAGTTACGACAGCGTCTCTGGAAACACCATATATTTT. This encodes CASSYDSVSGNTIYF.

In this sample, this clone turned up once. The chain recombines TRBV5-1 with TRBJ2-2; D might be TRBD1 or TRBD2, each matching 6 bases. The CDR3 sequence is 16 residues long. Per germline, CDR1 SGHRS and CDR2 YFSETQ. V gave up 2 bases and J gave up 4 bases, with 15 bases separating them. In DNA form, the CDR3 reads TGCGCCAGCAGCTTATTGGGGGGCGTTATCACCGGGGAGCTGTTTTTT. As protein: CASSLLGGVITGELFF.

The CDR3 DNA follows: TGTGCCAGCAGCCAAGATATTGGGCGGCCCCAGCATTTT. Translated, it gives CASSQDIGRPQHF. The V call is TRBV3-1 (or the pseudogene TRBV3-2), the J call TRBJ1-5, with no clear D. Germline assignment: CDR1 LGHDT and CDR2 YNNKEL (reference sequence). The V end was cut by 0 bases, the J end by 9 bases, with 9 bases between. The CDR3 runs to 13 residues.

This clone was found many times. The V call is TRBV5-5, the J call TRBJ1-6, with 8 bases that match TRBD1. J lost 6 bases, V lost 5 bases, and 10 bases had no gene match. Germline values: CDR1 SGHKS, CDR2 YYEKEE (reference sequence). CDR3 length: 16 residues. The CDR3 DNA reads TGTGCCAGCAGGACGGTTCCGGGACAGGTTAATTCACCCCTCCACTTT. Translated, it gives CASRTVPGQVNSPLHF.

The rearrangement joins TRBV11-2 to TRBJ2-5; TRBD2 matches at 8 bases. The ends lost 3 bases at V and 2 bases at J; junction bases unmatched: 2. The CDR3 totals 14 residues. Germline V lookup: CDR1 SGHAT, CDR2 FQNNGV. CDR3 sequence (DNA): TGTGCCAGCAGCTTCGGGGGGGGGCAAGAGACCCAGTACTTC. It specifies CASSFGGGQETQYF. Based on the CDR3 plus reference TRBV11-2 and TRBJ2-5, the full variable domain is EAGVAQSPRYKIIEKRQSVAFWCNPISGHATLYWYQQILGQGPKLLIQFQNNGVVDDSQLPKDRFSAERLKGVDSTLKIQPAKLEDSAVYLCASSFGGGQETQYFGPGTRLLVL.